Listed below are T cell receptor beta chains from one sample, sequenced in a study of radiotherapy plus CTLA-4 blockade in lung cancer. The repertoire was sequenced with immunoSEQ multiplex PCR; TCRdb's copy has only in-frame clones and lacks some. The table lists some 50,000 clones, approximately 79% of them singletons. Material: peripheral blood, obtained from a patient treated with radiotherapy plus ipilimumab. These receptors were obtained from a human donor with non-small cell lung cancer who had stable disease on radiotherapy plus ipilimumab. Both conserved end residues are part of each CDR3. A D gene is named only where the DNA matches it firmly. The size entry is marked missing in some rows and otherwise reads once, few, many or a size class.

TRBD2 TRBJ2-1 TRBV4-2 few TGTGCCAGCAGCCCCTCTAAGACTAGCGGGGCGAACAATGAGCAGTTCTTC CASSPSKTSGANNEQFF
- TRBJ1-3 TRBV27 - TGTGCCAGCAGTTTATTGGGCGGAAACACCATATATTTT CASSLLGGNTIYF
- TRBJ2-2 TRBV29-1 - TGCAGCGTCTGGGTGCGAACCGGGGAGCTGTTTTTT CSVWVRTGELFF
TRBD1 TRBJ2-3 TRBV6-5 - TGTGCCAGCAGTTACTCGACAGGGCGAGGCACAGATACGCAGTATTTT CASSYSTGRGTDTQYF
TRBD1 TRBJ1-2 TRBV25-1 few TGTGCCAGCAGGGTAACCGGGACAGGCCATGGCTACACCTTC CASRVTGTGHGYTF
- TRBJ1-1 TRBV27 - TGTGCCAGCAGTTCTAATTACGGGATGAACACTGAAGCTTTCTTT CASSSNYGMNTEAFF
- TRBJ2-7 TRBV6-6 - TGTGCCAGCAGTGCCCGGGTTCCCATTGGCTACGAGCAGTACTTC CASSARVPIGYEQYF
TRBD2 TRBJ2-3 TRBV10-2 once TGCGCCAGCAGTGAGTTCCTGCGGGGGGGCACAGATACGCAGTATTTT CASSEFLRGGTDTQYF
TRBD1 TRBJ1-2 TRBV6-5 large TGTGCCAGCAGTTACGTAACCGGGACAGGGGCTTATGGCTACACCTTC CASSYVTGTGAYGYTF
- TRBJ2-1 TRBV11-2 - TGTGCCAGCAGAATTAATGAGCAGTTCTTC CASRINEQFF
TRBD1 TRBJ2-2 TRBV9 once TGTGCCAGCAGCGTAGGACAGGGGGCGACCGGGGAGCTGTTTTTT CASSVGQGATGELFF
TRBD1 TRBJ1-1 TRBV7-8 - TGTGCCAGCAGCTTAAGTAGGGGGCTTGAAGCTTTCTTT CASSLSRGLEAFF
- TRBJ2-5 TRBV6-1 - TGTGCCAGCAGGATTATGACAGGCCGGGAAGAGACCCAGTACTTC CASRIMTGREETQYF
- TRBJ1-1 TRBV5-1 - TGCGCCAGCAGCTTGGGGTGGGACATCCGAGAGGGGGGCACTGAAGCTTTCTTT CASSLGWDIREGGTEAFF
- TRBJ1-1 TRBV11-3 - TGTGCCAGCAGCTTATCTAACACTGAAGCTTTCTTT CASSLSNTEAFF
TRBD1 TRBJ1-4 TRBV2 - TGTGCCAGCAGGGCGACTACAGGGGAGAGAAAACTGTTTTTT CASRATTGERKLFF
TRBD1 TRBJ1-3 TRBV27 - TGTGCCAGCAGGTTGACAGGGAATGGAAACACCATATATTTT CASRLTGNGNTIYF
- TRBJ1-6 TRBV5-1 few TGCGCCAGCAGCTTGACAGAATCTAATTCACCCCTCCACTTT CASSLTESNSPLHF
- TRBJ1-1 TRBV9 medium-sized TGTGCCAGCACGAGGGATCAGAACACTGAAGCTTTCTTT CASTRDQNTEAFF
- TRBJ1-6 TRBV4-3 few TGCGCCAGCAGCCAGGCGGTCCCCAATTCACCCCTCCACTTT CASSQAVPNSPLHF
- TRBJ1-3 TRBV28 - TGTGCCAGCAGTGGAGGGTGGTCGTCTGGAAACACCATATATTTT CASSGGWSSGNTIYF
TRBD1 TRBJ1-1 TRBV6-5 - TGTGCCAGCAGCAACCCGGGACAGGGCTCTGAAGCTTTCTTT CASSNPGQGSEAFF
- TRBJ1-1 TRBV7-8 - TGTGCCAGCAGCCTACAGGGCCGCACTGAAGCTTTCTTT CASSLQGRTEAFF
- TRBJ1-2 TRBV5-1 - TGCGCCAGCCCCGGGTTCAACTATGGCTACACCTTC CASPGFNYGYTF
TRBD1 TRBJ1-1 TRBV2 - TGTGCCAGCTCTTTAAACAGGGGTGGGGCTGAAGCTTTCTTT CASSLNRGGAEAFF
- TRBJ2-1 TRBV7-2 few TGTGCCAGCAGCTTAGGGGCCGGGGTGCCCTCCTACAATGAGCAGTTCTTC CASSLGAGVPSYNEQFF
- TRBJ1-2 TRBV7-9 - TGTGCCAGCAGCCTGACGGGGTTTGGCTACACCTTC CASSLTGFGYTF
- TRBJ1-6 TRBV5-5 - TGTGCCAGCAGCTTGGGACCTTCGGAGGGTTCACCCCTCCACTTT CASSLGPSEGSPLHF
- TRBJ1-1 TRBV7-9 - TGTGCCAGCAGCTTCCAGGAGAACACTGAAGCTTTCTTT CASSFQENTEAFF
- TRBJ2-1 TRBV29-1 - TGCAGCGCAAACAGGGTTATGGGTAACAATGAGCAGTTCTTC CSANRVMGNNEQFF
- TRBJ2-7 TRBV10-3 - TGTGCCATCAGTGATGCAGGGGAAGCCTACGAGCAGTACTTC CAISDAGEAYEQYF
- TRBJ1-1 TRBV11-1 - TGTGCCAGCAGCTTGGCCACCAACACTGAAGCTTTCTTT CASSLATNTEAFF
TRBD1 TRBJ1-6 TRBV10-2 - TGCGCCAGCAGCGAGACAGCGGGACAGGGCAGCTCCTATAATTCACCCCTCCACTTT CASSETAGQGSSYNSPLHF
- TRBJ1-2 TRBV11-2 - TGTGCCAGCAGCCCAGAAGTCGACTATGGCTACACCTTC CASSPEVDYGYTF
TRBD2 TRBJ2-3 TRBV7-2 - TGTGCCAGCAGCCCGCGGGGGTTCAGCACAAATACGCAGTATTTT CASSPRGFSTNTQYF
- TRBJ1-1 TRBV29-1 - TGCAGTGTGGGGGGGTTGAACACTGAAGCTTTCTTT CSVGGLNTEAFF
- TRBJ1-2 TRBV7-9 few TGTGCCAGCAGCTTAGCGGCCAGCTATGGCTACACCTTC CASSLAASYGYTF
TRBD1 TRBJ1-5 TRBV7-2 few TGTGCCAGCAGGGGACAGTCCGGTCAGCCCCAGCATTTT CASRGQSGQPQHF